A single sample gave rise to the 10 T cell receptor beta chains below, sequenced in a study of cytomegalovirus exposure and HLA in healthy donors. The PCR had 60 Vbeta and 13 Jbeta primers. Produced via immunoSEQ multiplex PCR; TCRdb's table is partial and in-frame only. The repertoire holds 95,000 to 100,000 clones, with under 85% as singletons. The sample taken for sequencing was PBMCs. The receptors were gathered from a woman aged 40 to 55 in good health and CMV-seronegative.

V and J are TRBV28 and TRBJ2-7; 7 bases map to TRBD2. CDR1 MDHEN and CDR2 SYDVKM come from the germline V gene. With 4 bases clipped from V and 5 bases from J, the junction kept 5 bases outside the gene matches. The CDR3 runs 13 residues. CDR3 coding DNA: TGTGCCAGCAGTTCCCCGGCGGGAGACGAGCAGTACTTC. Encoded protein: CASSSPAGDEQYF. The whole variable domain, remainder taken from reference TRBV28 and TRBJ2-7, is DVKVTQSSRYLVKRTGEKVFLECVQDMDHENMFWYRQDPGLGLRLIYFSYDVKMKEKGDIPEGYSVSREKKERFSLILESASTNQTSMYLCASSSPAGDEQYFGPGTRLTVT.

As to this clone: Other nucleotide sequences in the sample specify the same CDR3. The chain joins TRBV7-9 to TRBJ1-4, with D possibly matching TRBD1 (5 bases). The germline V gene has CDR1 SEHNR and CDR2 FQNEAQ (reference sequence). The ends were cut back, 1 base at V and 1 base at J, with 7 bases in the middle. The CDR3 runs 15 residues. The CDR3 loop reads CASSLETGTNEKLFF. As DNA, the CDR3 is TGTGCCAGCAGCTTAGAAACAGGAACTAATGAAAAACTGTTTTTT.

The genes are TRBV14 and TRBJ1-6; D possibly corresponds to TRBD1 (5 bases). The CDR3 covers 15 residues. Germline lookup yields CDR1 SGHDN and CDR2 FVKESK. Deletions cut 1 base from V and 5 bases from J, with 9 bases between. The CDR3 bases are TGTGCCAGCAGCCAAGTGGGGCCTAATAATTCACCCCTCCACTTT. Protein: CASSQVGPNNSPLHF.

V usage is TRBV11-2 and J usage is TRBJ1-4; D unclear. V lost 0 bases and J 0 bases, leaving 8 bases between the germline ends. The germline V gene encodes CDR1 SGHAT and CDR2 FQNNGV. CDR3 size: 16 residues. CDR3 bases: TGTGCCAGCAGCTTAGAAGTGAGGGCAACTAATGAAAAACTGTTTTTT. This translates into CASSLEVRATNEKLFF.

The chain couples TRBV30 to TRBJ2-7, with D possibly matching TRBD1 (5 bases). Per germline, CDR1 GTSNPN and CDR2 SVGIG (reference sequence). CDR3 length: 13 residues. The V end was cut by 5 bases, the J end by 7 bases, with 18 bases between. CDR3 sequence reads: CAWGVGQGGEQYF. DNA for the CDR3: TGTGCCTGGGGAGTTGGGCAGGGTGGGGAGCAGTACTTC.

This chain uses TRBV5-1 with TRBJ2-3; 8 nucleotides line up with TRBD1. Unmatched junction bases numbered 9, after V lost 5 bases and J lost 4 bases. The CDR3 length is 15 residues. Germline values: CDR1 SGHRS, CDR2 YFSETQ. CDR3 in DNA: TGCGCCAGCAGTCCCTCAGGGGGCGGGTCAGATACGCAGTATTTT. This sequence encodes CASSPSGGGSDTQYF.

The chain recombines TRBV7-3 with TRBJ2-3; 11 bases match TRBD1. The CDR3 covers 14 residues. V shed 3 bases and J 7 bases; nucleotides not matched to a gene: 3. CDR1 and CDR2 from the germline V gene are SGHTA and FQGTGA. CDR3 coding DNA: TGTGCCAGCAGCTTTGGACAGGGGGCAAATACGCAGTATTTT. Translating it yields CASSFGQGANTQYF.

CDR3 DNA: TGTGCCAGTAACAGGGTATCTGGAAACACCATATATTTT. It specifies CASNRVSGNTIYF. The chain recombines TRBV27 with TRBJ1-3, with D possibly being TRBD1 (6 bases). Germline V gives CDR1 MNHEY, CDR2 SMNVEV (reference sequence). The CDR3 is made up of 13 amino acids. The V end was cut by 9 bases, the J end by 1 base, with 10 bases between.

This clone has only one observation. Other nucleotide sequences from this sample produce the same CDR3. V gene TRBV10-3 combines with J gene TRBJ2-7, with D possibly matching TRBD1 (6 bases). The CDR3 runs to 15 residues. The V end lost 5 bases, the J end lost 2 bases, and 16 bases lay between the germline ends. CDR1 and CDR2 from the germline V gene are ENHRY and SYGVKD. CDR3 bases: TGTGCCATCAGTTCCCCCGACAGGCCGGCCTACGAGCAGTACTTC. This codes for CAISSPDRPAYEQYF.

CDR3 residues: CASRLGLDTGELFF. CDR3 DNA: TGTGCCAGCAGACTCGGACTGGACACCGGGGAGCTGTTTTTT. The rearrangement uses TRBV6-1 and TRBJ2-2, with a weak D call TRBD2 (5 bases). CDR1 MNHNS and CDR2 SASEGT come from the germline V gene. This CDR3 is built from 14 residues. Trimming took 6 bases from V and 3 from J, leaving 11 bases between them.